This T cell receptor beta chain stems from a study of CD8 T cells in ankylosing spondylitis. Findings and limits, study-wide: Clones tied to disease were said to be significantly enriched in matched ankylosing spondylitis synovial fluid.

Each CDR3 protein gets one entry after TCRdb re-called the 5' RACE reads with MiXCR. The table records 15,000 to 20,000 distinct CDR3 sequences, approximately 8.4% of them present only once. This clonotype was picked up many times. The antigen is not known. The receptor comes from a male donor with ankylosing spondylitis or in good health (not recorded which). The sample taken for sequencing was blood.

DNA of the CDR3: TGCGCCAGCAGCTGGGATCGGGGCAACGAGCAGTACTTC. It encodes CASSWDRGNEQYF. The V and J genes are TRBV5-1 and TRBJ2-7, with D possibly called TRBD1 or TRBD2 (5 bases each). V shed 3 bases and J shed 5 bases, with 12 bases lying between them. The CDR3 consists of 13 residues. Germline CDR1 reads SGHRS; CDR2 reads YFSETQ.